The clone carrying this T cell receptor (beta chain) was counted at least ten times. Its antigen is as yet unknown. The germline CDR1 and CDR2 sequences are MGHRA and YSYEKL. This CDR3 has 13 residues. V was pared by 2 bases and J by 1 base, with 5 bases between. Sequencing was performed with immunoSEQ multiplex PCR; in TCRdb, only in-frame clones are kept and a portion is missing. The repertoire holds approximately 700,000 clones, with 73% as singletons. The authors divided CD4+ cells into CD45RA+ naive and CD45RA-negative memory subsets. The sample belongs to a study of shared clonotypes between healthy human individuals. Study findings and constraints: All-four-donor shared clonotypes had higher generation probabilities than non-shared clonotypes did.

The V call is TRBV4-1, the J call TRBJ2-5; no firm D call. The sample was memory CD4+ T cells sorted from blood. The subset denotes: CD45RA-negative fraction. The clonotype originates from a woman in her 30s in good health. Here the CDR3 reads CASSQQIQETQYF. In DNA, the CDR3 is TGCGCCAGCAGCCAACAGATCCAAGAGACCCAGTACTTC.